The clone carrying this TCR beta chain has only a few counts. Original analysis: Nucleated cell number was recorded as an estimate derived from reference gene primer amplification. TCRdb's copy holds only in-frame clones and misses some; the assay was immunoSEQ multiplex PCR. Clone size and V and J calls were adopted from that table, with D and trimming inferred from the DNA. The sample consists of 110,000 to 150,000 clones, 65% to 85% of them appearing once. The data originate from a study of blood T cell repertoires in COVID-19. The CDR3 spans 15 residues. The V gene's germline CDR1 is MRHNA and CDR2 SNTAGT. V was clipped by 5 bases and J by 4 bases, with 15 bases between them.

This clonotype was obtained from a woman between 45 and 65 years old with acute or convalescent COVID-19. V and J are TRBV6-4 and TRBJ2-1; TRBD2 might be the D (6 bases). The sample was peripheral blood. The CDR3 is CASSIMAGPYNEQFF. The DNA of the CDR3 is TGTGCCAGCAGTATTATGGCGGGGCCTTACAATGAGCAGTTCTTC.